The 32 T cell receptor beta chains below all came from one sample that was sequenced in a study of T cell repertoires in cytomegalovirus infection. No antigens are known for them. MiXCR, applied by TCRdb to the reads, yields one record per CDR3 protein. The sample lists about half a million distinct CDR3 sequences, more than 40% occurring once. Specimen: cultured PBMCs, collected from culture after CMV antigen stimulation. The source is a human donor in good health (CMV status not recorded). Some clones in this sample may be carry-over from other donors' samples.

This clonotype was seen a few times. The chain has TRBV12-3 or TRBV12-4 and TRBJ1-5; D unclear. Trimming stripped 2 bases from V and 6 bases from J, with 8 bases between. The CDR3 totals 13 residues. CDR3 in amino acids: CASSLRWSQPQHF. The CDR3 DNA reads TGTGCCAGCAGTTTAAGGTGGAGTCAGCCCCAGCATTTT.

The chain has TRBV27 and TRBJ1-6; the D is unclear. The CDR3 spans 15 residues. In germline, CDR1 is MNHEY, CDR2 SMNVEV (reference sequence). Trimming took off 5 bases at V and 8 bases at J, with 16 bases between the two ends. The CDR3 nucleotides are TGTGCCAGCAGTCCCCGCGCGCTTGCATATTCACCCCTCCACTTT. Amino acids: CASSPRALAYSPLHF.

This chain links TRBV4-1 with TRBJ2-1; D is uncertain. Germline V lookup: CDR1 MGHRA, CDR2 YSYEKL. The CDR3 runs to 15 residues. V lost 2 bases and J 9 bases, leaving 17 bases between the germline ends. CDR3 in amino acids: CASSQTVSWAVEQFF. DNA of the CDR3: TGCGCCAGCAGCCAAACCGTTAGCTGGGCAGTTGAGCAGTTCTTC.

The chain recombines TRBV11-3 with TRBJ2-1; 7 bases are shared with TRBD2. The CDR3 contains 16 residues. Losses at the gene ends were 8 bases for V and 6 bases for J; bases not matched to a gene: 16. From germline, CDR1 is SGHNT and CDR2 YENEEA. DNA for the CDR3: TGTGCCAGCGGTCTGGGCGAGGGCCGGGGGGTCAATGAGCAGTTCTTC. It translates to CASGLGEGRGVNEQFF. The full variable domain, rest sourced from reference TRBV11-3 and TRBJ2-1, is EAGVVQSPRYKIIEKKQPVAFWCNPISGHNTLYWYLQNLGQGPELLIRYENEEAVDDSQLPKDRFSAERLKGVDSTLKIQPAELGDSAVYLCASGLGEGRGVNEQFFGPGTRLTVL.

The rearrangement uses TRBV20-1 and TRBJ2-1; D perhaps matches TRBD1 (6 bases). V was pared by 7 bases and J by 5 bases, with 27 bases between. Germline CDR1 reads DFQATT; CDR2 reads SNEGSKA (reference sequence). There are 17 residues in the CDR3. CDR3 protein: CSVHRGLGASRDNEQFF. CDR3 sequence (DNA): TGCAGTGTTCATAGGGGTCTGGGGGCTTCGCGAGACAATGAGCAGTTCTTC.

This clonotype was seen ten or more times. The chain uses TRBV7-2 and TRBJ1-3; tentatively, D is TRBD1 (5 bases). Trimming shortened V by 2 bases and J by 4 bases, and 12 bases separated the two germline ends. The CDR3 spans 15 residues. Germline V gives CDR1 SGHTA, CDR2 FQGNSA. In DNA form, the CDR3 reads TGTGCCAGCAGCTTATCCGGGACGCCGGGAAACACCATATATTTT. The encoded protein is CASSLSGTPGNTIYF.

The chain joins TRBV10-3 to TRBJ1-1; possible D gene TRBD1, 5 bases. The CDR3 consists of 13 residues. Germline CDR1 reads ENHRY; CDR2 reads SYGVKD. Trimming stripped 11 bases from V and 3 bases from J, with 16 bases between. The CDR3 region is CAHRWTPDTEAFF. CDR3 DNA sequence: TGTGCCCACAGATGGACACCTGACACTGAAGCTTTCTTT.

This clonotype was seen a handful of times. This chain uses TRBV12-3 or TRBV12-4 with TRBJ2-7, with a weak D call TRBD2 (6 bases). This CDR3 region has 15 residues. With 4 bases removed from V and 0 bases from J, the gap between germline ends came to 13 bases. For the CDR3, the DNA is TGTGCCAGCAGTTCGGAGGGTTGGAGCTCCTACGAGCAGTACTTC. Its protein product is CASSSEGWSSYEQYF.

The chain employs TRBV20-1 and TRBJ2-3, with 11 bases aligning to TRBD2. J was trimmed by 2 bases and V by 6 bases; bases with no gene match: 4. The CDR3 consists of 14 residues. Germline-derived CDR1 and CDR2 are DFQATT and SNEGSKA (reference sequence). The DNA of the CDR3 is TGCAGTGCCCCGACTAGCGGGGACACAGATACGCAGTATTTT. It specifies CSAPTSGDTDTQYF.

This clonotype appeared a few times. V gene TRBV7-2 combines with J gene TRBJ2-1, with D tentatively TRBD2 (6 bases). V shed 1 base and J shed 1 base, with 11 bases lying between them. Germline lookup yields CDR1 SGHTA and CDR2 FQGNSA. The CDR3 covers 16 residues. This CDR3 is CASSLVAALSYNEQFF. CDR3 DNA sequence: TGTGCCAGCAGCTTAGTAGCGGCCCTATCCTACAATGAGCAGTTCTTC.

The chain has TRBV6-5 and TRBJ1-1; D remains ambiguous. CDR1 MNHEY and CDR2 SVGAGI come from the germline V gene. The CDR3 covers 13 residues. V was cut by 1 base and J by 3 bases, with 6 bases left in between. The CDR3 DNA is TGTGCCAGCAGTTACTGGAGCTACACTGAAGCTTTCTTT. It codes for CASSYWSYTEAFF.

The gene calls are TRBV2 and TRBJ1-1; TRBD1 aligns across 7 bases. This CDR3 is built from 13 residues. V shed 7 bases, J shed 4 bases, and the junction held 6 bases outside the gene matches. The germline gives CDR1 SNHLY, CDR2 FYNNEI. Here the CDR3 reads CASNDRDGTEAFF. The DNA of the CDR3 is TGTGCCAGCAATGACAGGGATGGCACTGAAGCTTTCTTT.

The chain carries TRBV7-9 and TRBJ1-5; no firm D call. CDR1 and CDR2 from the germline V gene are SEHNR and FQNEAQ (reference sequence). This CDR3 contains 12 residues. The V end lost 8 bases, the J end lost 4 bases, and 9 bases lay between the germline ends. The CDR3 DNA sequence: TGTGCCAGCGGGCGGGAAAATCAGCCCCAGCATTTT. It specifies CASGRENQPQHF.

The rearrangement uses TRBV2 and TRBJ2-3; TRBD1 aligns across 10 bases. Losses at the gene ends were 6 bases for V and 8 bases for J; bases not matched to a gene: 8. The CDR3 spans 14 residues. Looked up from germline, CDR1 is SNHLY and CDR2 is FYNNEI. The CDR3 DNA follows: TGTGCCAGCAGGAATGGACAGGGGGGAAGTACGCAGTATTTT. Its translation: CASRNGQGGSTQYF.

This clonotype was seen just once. The chain joins TRBV28 to TRBJ1-5; no firm D call. V was clipped by 5 bases and J by 2 bases, with 13 bases between them. The CDR3 has 15 residues. Germline-derived CDR1 and CDR2 are MDHEN and SYDVKM. CDR3 in DNA: TGTGCCAGCAGTGTTCAGGTGCTTGGCAATCAGCCCCAGCATTTT. This encodes CASSVQVLGNQPQHF.

This clonotype turned up a few times. This sequence joins TRBV20-1 and TRBJ2-1, with D tentatively TRBD1 or TRBD2 (7 bases each). The CDR3 runs 19 residues. Germline V CDR1 and CDR2: DFQATT, SNEGSKA (reference sequence). The V end was cut by 8 bases, the J end by 0 bases, with 29 bases between. CDR3 DNA sequence: TGCAGTACCCCGGGGGGAGGGTACAGGGGCCCCCACTCCTACAATGAGCAGTTCTTC. It specifies CSTPGGGYRGPHSYNEQFF.

The chain couples TRBV7-8 to TRBJ1-2; the D gene is possibly TRBD1 (6 bases). The CDR3 spans 17 residues. The germline V gene has CDR1 SGHVS and CDR2 FQNEAQ. Trimming removed 5 bases at V and 0 bases at J, with 19 bases between. For the CDR3, the DNA is TGTGCCAGCAGCCAAATACAGGGTGCGGGAACTAACTATGGCTACACCTTC. It encodes CASSQIQGAGTNYGYTF.

This chain uses TRBV5-5 with TRBJ2-7; 10 positions match TRBD1. V lost 5 bases and J lost 1; bases outside the gene matches: 6. The CDR3 spans 15 residues. Germline-derived CDR1 and CDR2 are SGHKS and YYEKEE (reference sequence). CDR3 in DNA: TGTGCCAGCAGGGCCGGGACAGGGGAGTCCTACGAGCAGTACTTC. Translating it yields CASRAGTGESYEQYF.

The chain combines TRBV6-5 with TRBJ1-6, with 9 bases fitting TRBD1. V dropped 2 bases and J dropped 5; count of bases not matched to a gene: 10. CDR3 size: 18 residues. Germline CDR1 MNHEY, CDR2 SVGAGI. Here the CDR3 reads CASSYTSHDRGNNSPLHF. The CDR3 bases are TGTGCCAGCAGTTACACTTCCCATGACAGGGGGAATAATTCACCCCTCCACTTT.

The gene calls are TRBV2 and TRBJ1-5; unclear D gene. Germline CDR1 is SNHLY and CDR2 is FYNNEI. Trimming stripped 7 bases from V and 1 base from J, with 5 bases between. This CDR3 region has 12 residues. The CDR3 loop is CASTVSNQPQHF. CDR3 in DNA: TGTGCCAGCACAGTGAGCAATCAGCCCCAGCATTTT.

The rearrangement uses TRBV6-6 and TRBJ2-7, with D hard to call. Germline V gives CDR1 MNHNY, CDR2 SVGAGI (reference sequence). The V end lost 4 bases, the J end lost 2 bases, and 15 bases lay between the germline ends. The CDR3 has 15 residues. CDR3 coding DNA: TGTGCCAGCAGTTCCGGGTCCTCACCCACCTACGAGCAGTACTTC. It specifies CASSSGSSPTYEQYF.

This clonotype was counted between two and nine times. The V and J genes are TRBV6-2 or TRBV6-3 and TRBJ2-1; D possibly corresponds to TRBD2 (5 bases). This CDR3 contains 15 residues. V dropped 8 bases and J dropped 0 bases, with 14 bases sitting between them. CDR1 is MNHEY and CDR2 is SVGEGT in the germline V gene. Written as DNA, the CDR3 is TGTGCCAGCTTCGCGCTGGGGAGCTCCTACAATGAGCAGTTCTTC. Its translation: CASFALGSSYNEQFF.

V gene TRBV10-3 combines with J gene TRBJ1-1; no clear D gene. The CDR3 spans 14 residues. Germline assignment: CDR1 ENHRY and CDR2 SYGVKD. V was pared by 3 bases and J by 0 bases, with 8 bases between. CDR3 protein: CAISDTSMNTEAFF. The CDR3 DNA reads TGTGCCATCAGTGATACAAGCATGAACACTGAAGCTTTCTTT.

This chain uses TRBV6-1 with TRBJ1-3, with TRBD1 as a possible D gene (6 bases). This CDR3 is 14 amino acids long. The germline gives CDR1 MNHNS, CDR2 SASEGT. V was clipped by 7 bases and J by 4 bases, with 14 bases between them. DNA of the CDR3: TGTGCCAGCACCGAGGGGGGACACGGAAACACCATATATTTT. Translation gives CASTEGGHGNTIYF.

The gene calls are TRBV2 and TRBJ2-1, with D tentatively TRBD2 (5 bases). Germline lookup yields CDR1 SNHLY and CDR2 FYNNEI. CDR3 length: 17 amino acids. V dropped 8 bases and J dropped 9 bases, with 29 bases sitting between them. The CDR3 region has the DNA TGTGCCAGCCGCGCTATTATCCCGCGGGTCCGGCGGGTTGAGCAGTTCTTC. Its translation: CASRAIIPRVRRVEQFF.

V is TRBV7-2 and J is TRBJ2-7; D is possibly TRBD2 (6 bases). V gave up 6 bases and J gave up 5 bases, with 14 bases separating them. Germline V lookup: CDR1 SGHTA, CDR2 FQGNSA. The CDR3 has 13 amino acids. The CDR3 reads CASRGGAWDEQYF. The CDR3 DNA sequence: TGTGCCAGCAGGGGCGGGGCCTGGGACGAGCAGTACTTC.

This clonotype was found a few times. The CDR3 is CASSRRGTRQETQYF. The CDR3 bases are TGTGCCAGCAGCCGGCGGGGTACGAGGCAAGAGACCCAGTACTTC. The V call is TRBV7-2, the J call TRBJ2-5, with D perhaps TRBD2 (6 bases). Trimming stripped 5 bases from V and 2 bases from J, with 15 bases between. The germline V gene has CDR1 SGHTA and CDR2 FQGNSA. CDR3 length: 15 residues.

The chain links TRBV3-1 to TRBJ2-7; possibly TRBD1 for D (5 bases). V was trimmed by 4 bases and J by 3 bases, leaving 16 bases between them. The CDR3 is 15 amino acids. The germline CDR1 and CDR2 sequences are LGHDT and YNNKEL (reference sequence). CDR3 DNA sequence: TGTGCCAGCAGCCCAGCCGCGGCAGGGTACTACGAGCAGTACTTC. Encoded protein: CASSPAAAGYYEQYF.

The rearrangement uses TRBV28 and TRBJ2-3, with a weak D call TRBD2 (7 bases). The V gene's germline CDR1 is MDHEN and CDR2 SYDVKM. The CDR3 extends over 15 amino acids. V lost 7 bases, J lost 0 bases, and 14 bases lay in between. The CDR3 spells CASTLGGVSTDTQYF. The CDR3 DNA reads as TGTGCCAGCACCCTAGGGGGGGTGAGCACAGATACGCAGTATTTT. The full variable domain, completed using reference TRBV28 and TRBJ2-3, is DVKVTQSSRYLVKRTGEKVFLECVQDMDHENMFWYRQDPGLGLRLIYFSYDVKMKEKGDIPEGYSVSREKKERFSLILESASTNQTSMYLCASTLGGVSTDTQYFGPGTRLTVL.

This clonotype was observed a few times. This chain links TRBV11-2 with TRBJ2-7; 8 nucleotides agree with TRBD1. CDR1 is SGHAT and CDR2 is FQNNGV in the germline V gene. The trim removed 0 bases at V and 13 bases at J, leaving 2 bases unmatched. The CDR3 extends over 11 amino acids. Here the CDR3 reads CASSLEDRAYF. CDR3 nucleotide sequence: TGTGCCAGCAGCTTAGAGGACAGGGCCTACTTC.

The rearrangement joins TRBV7-2 to TRBJ2-5; TRBD2 matches 11 bases. This CDR3 has 13 amino acids. Germline trimming cut 1 base from V and 11 bases from J; bases unmatched to any gene: 3. The germline gives CDR1 SGHTA, CDR2 FQGNSA. This CDR3 reads CASSLVAGGFQYF. DNA for the CDR3: TGTGCCAGCAGCTTAGTAGCGGGGGGGTTTCAGTACTTC.

This clonotype was recorded many times. J is TRBJ1-4 and V is TRBV7-2; 7 bases fit TRBD1. The ends lost 0 bases at V and 8 bases at J; junction bases unmatched: 3. Germline assignment: CDR1 SGHTA and CDR2 FQGNSA. This CDR3 region has 14 residues. CDR3 sequence: CASSLARRGEKLFF. The CDR3 DNA sequence: TGTGCCAGCAGCTTAGCGCGCAGGGGGGAAAAACTGTTTTTT. The variable domain in full, completed from reference TRBV7-2 and TRBJ1-4, reads GAGVSQSPSNKVTEKGKDVELRCDPISGHTALYWYRQSLGQGLEFLIYFQGNSAPDKSGLPSDRFSAERTGGSVSTLTIQRTQQEDSAVYLCASSLARRGEKLFFGSGTQLSVL.